The sequence of this T cell receptor beta chain was determined in a study of blood T cells in healthy people across ages. Overall study results and limits: PBMCs went unsorted, and a conclusive naive versus antigen-experienced comparison was therefore prevented.

The authors ran a second PCR of about 6 to 11 cycles using a sample-barcoded 5' primer and a J-beta primer mix. A template-switch adaptor with 12 random nucleotides tagged each cDNA molecule. TCRdb processed the 5' RACE reads anew with MiXCR; each CDR3 protein has one entry. The table has more than 750,000 distinct CDR3 sequences, 25% to 30% seen once. At least 6.5 million PBMCs were isolated per sample. Total RNA amounts of at least 6 micrograms were extracted per sample. Concerning this clonotype: The target antigen is unknown.

CDR3 length: 15 amino acids. J lost 6 bases, V lost 6 bases, and 6 bases had no gene match. Germline V lookup: CDR1 LNHDA, CDR2 SQIVND (reference sequence). The sample was also linked to a second study, of T cells of mothers and their children.

The TCR was taken from a woman between 40 and 55 years old in good health. The chain uses TRBV19 and TRBJ2-1; 12 nucleotides align to TRBD2. The sample consisted of blood. This chain's CDR3 is CASRLLAGGTNEQFF. CDR3 nucleotide sequence: TGTGCCAGTAGATTACTAGCGGGGGGTACCAATGAGCAGTTCTTC.